This is a list of T cell receptor beta chains from one sample in a study of control samples from healthy donors and cancer patients. This table comes from immunoSEQ multiplex PCR, and its TCRdb copy is limited to in-frame clones, with some not included. The table lists roughly 49,000 clones, just over 90% of them singletons. Material for sequencing was PBMCs. These receptors all come from a young man with colorectal cancer. Both conserved end residues are part of each CDR3. The order of the fields is D gene, CDR3 length, clone size, J gene, V gene, CDR3 protein, CDR3 DNA. A D gene is named only where the DNA matches it firmly. Expanded clones get a size class; other rows say once, few or many, or leave the size out.

-	14	once	TRBJ2-2	TRBV30	CAWMRLANTGELFF	TGTGCCTGGATGAGACTAGCGAACACCGGGGAGCTGTTTTTT
-	15	-	TRBJ1-5	TRBV7-2	CASSLAGGRNQPQHF	TGTGCCAGCAGCTTAGCGGGGGGCCGCAATCAGCCCCAGCATTTT
-	14	once	TRBJ1-3	TRBV7-9	CASSWGGSGNTIYF	TGTGCCAGCAGCTGGGGAGGCTCTGGAAACACCATATATTTT
-	14	-	TRBJ2-4	TRBV5-6	CASSPTLAKNIQYF	TGTGCCAGCAGTCCAACTTTAGCCAAAAACATTCAGTACTTC
-	14	-	TRBJ2-2	TRBV5-5	CASSLDSVTGELFF	TGTGCCAGCAGCCTCGACAGTGTCACCGGGGAGCTGTTTTTT
-	13	-	TRBJ2-1	TRBV24-1	CATSDLTRVEQFF	TGTGCCACCAGTGATTTAACAAGGGTTGAGCAGTTCTTC
-	16	-	TRBJ2-6	TRBV11-3	CASSFLVAAGANVLTF	TGTGCCAGCAGCTTCCTCGTAGCCGCTGGGGCCAACGTCCTGACTTTC
TRBD2	17	-	TRBJ2-1	TRBV24-1	CATSEARLAGGYNEQFF	TGTGCCACCAGTGAAGCTAGACTAGCGGGGGGATACAATGAGCAGTTCTTC
-	15	-	TRBJ1-1	TRBV21-1	CASSTWKDMNTEAFF	TGTGCCAGCAGCACATGGAAGGACATGAACACTGAAGCTTTCTTT
-	14	-	TRBJ1-6	TRBV6-5	CASSFRPVDSPLHF	TGTGCCAGCAGCTTCAGACCGGTGGATTCACCCCTCCACTTT
TRBD1	13	-	TRBJ1-2	TRBV6-5	CATRQGANYGYTF	TGTGCCACCCGACAGGGGGCTAACTATGGCTACACCTTC
TRBD1	15	-	TRBJ2-7	TRBV5-4	CASSLVARGQSEQYF	TGTGCCAGCAGCTTGGTTGCCAGGGGGCAGAGCGAGCAGTACTTC
-	15	-	TRBJ2-7	TRBV5-4	CASSLTPGPGYEQYF	TGTGCCAGCAGCTTAACCCCGGGACCCGGCTACGAGCAGTACTTC
-	17	-	TRBJ2-6	TRBV7-9	CASSLGAGIAGANVLTF	TGTGCCAGCAGCTTAGGGGCAGGGATTGCTGGGGCCAACGTCCTGACTTTC
TRBD1	17	-	TRBJ1-5	TRBV27	CASLPPRDKPGGQPQHF	TGTGCCAGCTTACCCCCTCGGGATAAGCCAGGGGGTCAGCCCCAGCATTTT
-	14	-	TRBJ1-1	TRBV5-1	CASSLSRVNTEAFF	TGCGCCAGCAGCTTGTCCCGGGTGAACACTGAAGCTTTCTTT
TRBD2	18	-	TRBJ2-3	TRBV10-1	CASSPGTSGDSSTDTQYF	TGCGCCAGCAGTCCCGGGACTAGCGGGGATTCTAGCACAGATACGCAGTATTTT
TRBD2	17	-	TRBJ2-1	TRBV24-1	CATTSGGAIGSYNEQFF	TGTGCCACCACCTCGGGGGGGGCTATTGGCTCCTACAATGAGCAGTTCTTC
-	11	-	TRBJ2-7	TRBV29-1	CSVETGYEQYF	TGCAGCGTTGAAACGGGCTACGAGCAGTACTTC
-	12	-	TRBJ1-1	TRBV19	CASSNGGYEAFF	TGTGCCAGTAGTAACGGGGGATATGAAGCTTTCTTT
-	15	-	TRBJ2-2	TRBV27	CASSLRDRYTGELFF	TGTGCCAGCAGTTTAAGGGACCGGTACACCGGGGAGCTGTTTTTT
TRBD1	15	-	TRBJ1-1	TRBV11-2	CASSYVTGVNTEAFF	TGTGCCAGCAGTTATGTCACAGGGGTGAACACTGAAGCTTTCTTT
-	14	-	TRBJ1-1	TRBV5-5	CASSLLSGNTEAFF	TGTGCCAGCAGCTTGTTGTCAGGGAACACTGAAGCTTTCTTT
TRBD1	14	-	TRBJ2-2	TRBV3-1/TRBV3-2	CASRGQGYTGELFF	TGTGCCAGCAGGGGACAGGGATATACCGGGGAGCTGTTTTTT